These 15 T cell receptor beta chains were sequenced from one sample in a study of cytotoxic CD8 clonotypes in ibrutinib-treated CLL. This table comes from immunoSEQ multiplex PCR, and its TCRdb copy is limited to in-frame clones, with some not included. This table holds 250,000 to 350,000 clones, around 76% found once. Specimen: PBMCs, collected at disease progression, from a patient treated with ibrutinib. These receptor sequences come from a human donor with chronic lymphocytic leukemia.

Only one count was recorded for this clone. The rearrangement uses TRBV28 and TRBJ2-1, with 9 bases aligning to TRBD2. Trimming removed 2 bases from V and 0 bases from J; junction bases left unmatched: 11. The CDR3 has 19 amino acids. Germline V gene lookup returns CDR1 MDHEN and CDR2 SYDVKM. Here the CDR3 DNA reads TGTGCCAGCAGTTTAGGGCTAGCGGGGCCACTAAGCTCCTACAATGAGCAGTTCTTC. It encodes CASSLGLAGPLSSYNEQFF.

To note about this clone: This specimen includes other DNA sequences encoding the same CDR3. The V gene is TRBV9, the J gene TRBJ2-5; D is ambiguous. This CDR3 has 12 residues. V was cut by 0 bases and J by 5 bases, with 5 bases left in between. CDR1 and CDR2 (germline): SGDLS, YYNGEE. CDR3 protein: CASSVVGETQYF. CDR3 DNA sequence: TGTGCCAGCAGCGTAGTGGGTGAGACCCAGTACTTC. Filled out from reference TRBV9 and TRBJ2-5, the complete variable domain reads DSGVTQTPKHLITATGQRVTLRCSPRSGDLSVYWYQQSLDQGLQFLIQYYNGEERAKGNILERFSAQQFPDLHSELNLSSLELGDSALYFCASSVVGETQYFGPGTRLLVL.

The CDR3 region has the DNA TGCAGCGTTGTAGAACGGAGTTGGGCAGAGACCCAGTACTTC. Encoded protein: CSVVERSWAETQYF. The chain is built from TRBV29-1 and TRBJ2-5; no reliable D call. CDR1 and CDR2 from the germline V gene are SQVTM and ANQGSEA. Trimming took 4 bases from V and 4 from J, leaving 16 bases between them. The CDR3 loop spans 14 amino acids.

The V call is TRBV5-1, the J call TRBJ2-7, with 9 bases lining up with TRBD2. Germline lookup yields CDR1 SGHRS and CDR2 YFSETQ. With V trimmed by 0 bases and J by 4 bases, 8 bases remained unmatched. The CDR3 totals 16 residues. The CDR3 region has the DNA TGCGCCAGCAGCTTGGCTGCGGGAGGGGCGGGGTACGAGCAGTACTTC. Amino acids: CASSLAAGGAGYEQYF.

This clone was seen a handful of times. This CDR3 is CAIMGTTGTDTQYF. As DNA, the CDR3 is TGTGCCATCATGGGTACTACGGGGACAGATACGCAGTATTTT. The V and J genes are TRBV10-3 and TRBJ2-3; tentative D call: TRBD2 (5 bases). V dropped 7 bases and J dropped 3 bases, with 14 bases sitting between them. This CDR3 region has 14 residues. Germline V gene data show CDR1 as ENHRY and CDR2 as SYGVKD.

The gene calls are TRBV5-6 and TRBJ2-7; D gene ambiguous. The germline V gene has CDR1 SGHDT and CDR2 YYEEEE. This CDR3 has 14 residues. V lost 4 bases to trimming and J lost 0 bases, with 11 bases between them. CDR3 region: CASSASSFSYEQYF. The CDR3 bases are TGTGCCAGCAGCGCGTCATCCTTCTCCTACGAGCAGTACTTC.

Of note for this clone: An end of the junction differs from the germline gene, which may be a read error. The gene calls are TRBV11-2 and TRBJ2-7; 11 bases are shared with TRBD1. The CDR3 is 14 amino acids. Germline-derived CDR1 and CDR2 are SGHAT and FQNNGV. CDR3 nucleotides: TGTGCAAGCAGCCGGGACAGGGGGTTGGACGAGCAGTACTTC. Residues: CASSRDRGLDEQYF.

V and J are TRBV7-9 and TRBJ1-1, with D possibly TRBD1 on 5 matching bases. V lost 2 bases to trimming and J lost 0 bases, with 16 bases between them. The germline CDR1 and CDR2 sequences are SEHNR and FQNEAQ (reference sequence). This CDR3 comprises 17 residues. CDR3 in DNA: TGTGCCAGCAGCTTAATTGGGTGGGGCGTCATGAACACTGAAGCTTTCTTT. It translates to CASSLIGWGVMNTEAFF. Based on the CDR3 plus reference TRBV7-9 and TRBJ1-1, the full variable domain is DTGVSQNPRHKITKRGQNVTFRCDPISEHNRLYWYRQTLGQGPEFLTYFQNEAQLEKSRLLSDRFSAERPKGSFSTLEIQRTEQGDSAMYLCASSLIGWGVMNTEAFFGQGTRLTVV.

The V and J genes are TRBV6-5 and TRBJ1-1, with D unresolved. The germline V and J ends were trimmed by 4 bases and 0 bases, with 6 bases remaining between them. This CDR3 is built from 13 residues. CDR1 MNHEY and CDR2 SVGAGI come from the germline V gene. CDR3 nucleotide sequence: TGTGCCAGCAGTTCGAGTATGAACACTGAAGCTTTCTTT. This translates into CASSSSMNTEAFF.

This sequence joins TRBV19 and TRBJ2-3; D may be TRBD2 (5 bases). The V gene lost 9 bases and the J gene lost 5 bases, with 18 bases spanning the gap. Looked up from germline, CDR1 is LNHDA and CDR2 is SQIVND (reference sequence). The CDR3 consists of 14 residues. In nucleotides, the CDR3 is TGTGCCAGCCGTGAGGACTCGGGCTTAGATACGCAGTATTTT. Its protein product is CASREDSGLDTQYF.

This clone has a handful of counts. V gene TRBV29-1 combines with J gene TRBJ2-7; D unresolved. The length of the CDR3 is 14 residues. V gave up 1 base and J gave up 2 bases, with 12 bases separating them. Germline-derived CDR1 and CDR2 are SQVTM and ANQGSEA. The CDR3 loop is CSVEGGRGPYEQYF. The CDR3, as DNA: TGCAGCGTTGAAGGGGGTAGAGGTCCCTACGAGCAGTACTTC.

This chain uses TRBV7-3 with TRBJ2-3; 11 bases align to TRBD2. Unmatched junction bases numbered 8, after V lost 5 bases and J lost 4 bases. The V gene's germline CDR1 is SGHTA and CDR2 FQGTGA. The CDR3 sequence is 16 residues long. CDR3 amino acids: CASSPRLAGRPDTQYF. The CDR3 DNA reads as TGTGCCAGCAGCCCCCGACTAGCGGGAAGGCCAGATACGCAGTATTTT. Supplemented by reference TRBV7-3 and TRBJ2-3, the full variable domain reads GAGVSQTPSNKVTEKGKYVELRCDPISGHTALYWYRQSLGQGPEFLIYFQGTGAADDSGLPNDRFFAVRPEGSVSTLKIQRTERGDSAVYLCASSPRLAGRPDTQYFGPGTRLTVL.

The rearrangement uses TRBV15 and TRBJ2-3, with a possible D match to TRBD1 (6 bases). This CDR3 is built from 16 residues. The V end was cut by 3 bases, the J end by 2 bases, with 15 bases between. Germline values: CDR1 LNHNV, CDR2 YYDKDF (reference sequence). In DNA form, the CDR3 reads TGTGCCACCAGCAGTGTCCTAGGGGGTGTCACAGATACGCAGTATTTT. Residues: CATSSVLGGVTDTQYF.

This clone appeared a few times. This chain joins TRBV9 and TRBJ2-3; D remains unclear. V lost 2 bases to trimming and J lost 0 bases, with 4 bases between them. The CDR3 spans 13 residues. Germline values: CDR1 SGDLS, CDR2 YYNGEE. This CDR3 is CASSVRSTDTQYF. The CDR3 DNA reads as TGTGCCAGCAGCGTCCGAAGCACAGATACGCAGTATTTT.

V gene TRBV5-1 combines with J gene TRBJ1-4; tentatively, D is TRBD1 (6 bases). Germline V gene data show CDR1 as SGHRS and CDR2 as YFSETQ. The CDR3 contains 15 residues. V shed 4 bases and J shed 1 base, with 11 bases lying between them. The chain's CDR3 is CASSPTGITNEKLFF. The CDR3 DNA reads TGCGCCAGCAGCCCCACAGGGATAACTAATGAAAAACTGTTTTTT.